This TCR beta chain was captured in a study of blood T cell repertoires in COVID-19. Study details: The cDNA or gDNA used as material had been derived from T cells, B-cell-depleted T cells, or PBMCs.

Generated by immunoSEQ multiplex PCR, the TCRdb table keeps only in-frame clones and is missing some. This repertoire shows around 150,000 clones, approximately 81% found once; its top ten account for roughly 8%. Worth noting for this clone: One end of the junction fails to match germline, which may point to a read error.

Germline V gene sequence: CDR1 SSHAT, CDR2 FNYEAQ (reference sequence). This CDR3 is 13 amino acids long. Patients of the Seattle cohort, enrolled during active infection, were followed longitudinally. The sequenced sample consisted of peripheral blood. The sequence came from a woman in her sixties or seventies with COVID-19, enrolled during active disease. The rearrangement links TRBV7-7 to TRBJ2-1, with TRBD1 matching 8 bases. In DNA, the CDR3 is TGTGCTAGCAGCCCAGGACAGGGCCGGGAGCAGTTCTTC. Its protein is CASSPGQGREQFF.